The T cell receptor (beta chain) described here comes from a study of PD-L1 blockade in urothelial cancer. On the study more broadly: Male patients with bladder-origin urothelial cancer numbered about 90% of the 29. From 0 to 3 prior chemotherapy regimens had been given to the patients. A median of approximately 140,000 T cells was found in the blood samples.

The CDR3 spans 11 residues. Germline values: CDR1 SGHNT, CDR2 YYREEE (reference sequence). Losses at the gene ends were 3 bases for V and 8 bases for J; bases not matched to a gene: 1. Each individual provided 1 to 8 samples (taken pretreatment and on-treatment). Method: immunoSEQ multiplex PCR; TCRdb's copy keeps in-frame clones and lacks some. The sample has about 69,000 clones; less than 90% are singletons. Sequences were derived from PBMCs, sampled around atezolizumab (anti-PD-L1) treatment. This TCR was sampled from a man in his 60s with urothelial cancer. The V gene is TRBV5-4, the J gene TRBJ1-1, with TRBD1 matching over 7 bases. The CDR3 reads CASSYRGEAFF. DNA of the CDR3: TGTGCCAGCAGCTACAGGGGAGAAGCTTTCTTT.